A selection of T cell receptor beta chains follows, all from one sample in a study of blood T cell repertoires in COVID-19. Profiling relied on immunoSEQ multiplex PCR, and the TCRdb table lists in-frame clones only, not all of them. In the table there are over 200,000 clones, roughly 83% of which are singletons. The sample consisted of peripheral blood. These receptors were obtained from a woman in her seventies with active or convalescent COVID-19. CDR3s include the opening cysteine and the closing phenylalanine or tryptophan. D genes are given only for firm matches. The size entry is marked missing in some rows and otherwise reads once, few, many or a size class.

>TRBJ1-1|13|few|TRBV7-9|.
CASSLDGGTEAFF
TGTGCCAGCAGCTTAGATGGCGGCACTGAAGCTTTCTTT
>TRBJ2-6|18|.|TRBV5-6|.
CASSLGRGGGAGANVLTF
TGTGCCAGCAGCTTGGGACGGGGAGGCGGGGCCGGGGCCAACGTCCTGACTTTC
>TRBJ2-7|13|.|TRBV10-3|TRBD1
CAIGRTGGYEQYF
TGTGCCATCGGACGGACAGGGGGCTACGAGCAGTACTTC
>TRBJ2-5|15|.|TRBV7-2|TRBD2
CASSSLLAAQETQYF
TGTGCCAGCAGCTCGCTACTAGCGGCACAAGAGACCCAGTACTTC
>TRBJ1-2|12|.|TRBV6-6|.
CASSTDKYGYTF
TGTGCCAGCAGTACTGACAAGTATGGCTACACCTTC
>TRBJ1-3|16|.|TRBV5-1|.
CASSFETQGAGNTIYF
TGCGCCAGCAGCTTCGAAACACAGGGTGCCGGAAACACCATATATTTT
>TRBJ2-7|16|.|TRBV6-5|TRBD2
CASSYSIVAGPSTRYF
TGTGCCAGCAGTTACTCGATTGTAGCGGGACCTAGTACGCGGTACTTC
>TRBJ1-2|15|.|TRBV7-2|.
CASRVGAEISFGYTF
TGTGCCAGCAGAGTTGGGGCCGAGATAAGCTTTGGCTACACCTTC
>TRBJ1-1|14|.|TRBV7-9|.
CASSVQGRGTEAFF
TGTGCCAGCAGCGTACAGGGAAGAGGCACTGAAGCTTTCTTT
>TRBJ2-1|14|.|TRBV3-1/TRBV3-2|.
CASSQALNTGYQFF
TGTGCCAGCAGCCAAGCCTTAAATACTGGTTATCAGTTCTTC
>TRBJ2-7|14|once|TRBV7-2|.
CASSTWETRDEQYF
TGTGCCAGCAGCACCTGGGAGACACGCGACGAGCAGTACTTC
>TRBJ1-1|13|.|TRBV6-5|.
CASSFRRNTEAFF
TGTGCCAGCAGCTTCCGGAGGAACACTGAAGCTTTCTTT
>TRBJ1-5|14|.|TRBV7-6|.
CASSGWGDNQPQHF
TGTGCCAGCAGCGGGTGGGGGGATAATCAGCCCCAGCATTTT
>TRBJ1-1|13|once|TRBV5-1|.
CASSARVNTEAFF
TGCGCCAGCAGCGCACGGGTGAACACTGAAGCTTTCTTT
>TRBJ1-6|15|.|TRBV13|TRBD1
CASSLTGGAGSPLHF
TGTGCCAGCAGCTTGACAGGGGGCGCCGGATCACCCCTCCACTTT
>TRBJ2-2|17|.|TRBV10-1|.
CASSAYGSSRSTGELFF
TGCGCCAGCAGTGCTTACGGGAGTAGTCGGAGCACCGGGGAGCTGTTTTTT
>TRBJ1-4|15|.|TRBV30|.
CAWGPWGLGNEKLFF
TGTGCCTGGGGGCCTTGGGGGCTGGGGAATGAAAAACTGTTTTTT
>TRBJ1-4|15|once|TRBV30|.
CAWSALTVRRGGLFF
TGTGCCTGGAGTGCCCTGACCGTCCGTCGGGGGGGACTGTTTTTT
>TRBJ2-3|14|.|TRBV11-2|.
CASSFTGATDTQYF
TGTGCCAGCAGCTTTACTGGGGCCACAGATACGCAGTATTTT
>TRBJ1-4|13|.|TRBV9|.
CASSVRGNEKLFF
TGTGCCAGCAGCGTCCGGGGGAATGAAAAACTGTTTTTT
>TRBJ2-2|15|.|TRBV5-1|.
CASSPGEINTGELFF
TGCGCCAGCAGCCCAGGTGAAATAAACACCGGGGAGCTGTTTTTT
>TRBJ2-1|15|.|TRBV4-2|TRBD2
CASSSRLAPYNEQFF
TGTGCCAGCAGCTCCCGACTAGCGCCGTACAATGAGCAGTTCTTC
>TRBJ2-1|12|.|TRBV6-2/TRBV6-3|.
CASSYEAYEQFF
TGTGCCAGCAGTTACGAGGCATATGAGCAGTTCTTC
>TRBJ2-7|13|.|TRBV29-1|TRBD2
CSGRGRAVSEEYF
TGCAGCGGGCGGGGGAGGGCCGTGAGCGAGGAGTACTTC
>TRBJ1-1|12|.|TRBV6-2/TRBV6-3|.
CASSYLYTEAFF
TGTGCCAGCAGTTATTTATACACTGAAGCTTTCTTT
>TRBJ2-3|14|once|TRBV5-1|.
CASSSPRSTDTQYF
TGCGCCAGCAGCTCTCCCAGAAGCACAGATACGCAGTATTTT
>TRBJ2-3|14|.|TRBV6-5|TRBD2
CASSAGDGTDTQYF
TGTGCCAGCAGCGCGGGAGACGGCACAGATACGCAGTATTTT
>TRBJ2-3|14|once|TRBV7-9|.
CASSLPGSTDTQYF
TGTGCCAGCAGCCTTCCAGGGAGCACAGATACGCAGTATTTT
>TRBJ1-2|17|.|TRBV24-1|TRBD1
CATSDESGTGIFGGYTF
TGTGCCACCAGTGATGAGTCCGGGACAGGGATCTTTGGCGGCTACACCTTC
>TRBJ1-4|14|.|TRBV3-1/TRBV3-2|.
CASSREGFGEKLFF
TGTGCCAGCAGCCGGGAGGGATTTGGCGAAAAACTGTTTTTT
>TRBJ1-6|17|.|TRBV9|.
CASSAARGGMAYSPLHF
TGTGCCAGCAGCGCCGCTCGGGGGGGAATGGCATATTCACCCCTCCACTTT
>TRBJ1-1|14|.|TRBV4-3|.
CASSQEHTGTEAFF
TGCGCCAGCAGCCAAGAACACACGGGGACTGAAGCTTTCTTT
>TRBJ2-7|16|.|TRBV4-3|.
CASSQVEGPQPYEQYF
TGCGCCAGCAGCCAAGTGGAGGGGCCACAACCCTACGAGCAGTACTTC
>TRBJ1-2|13|.|TRBV28|.
CASTPPRNYGYTF
TGTGCCAGCACTCCCCCCAGGAACTATGGCTACACCTTC
>TRBJ1-2|15|.|TRBV6-2/TRBV6-3|.
CASSTEGDRGYGYTF
TGTGCCAGCAGTACTGAGGGGGACCGGGGATATGGCTACACCTTC
>TRBJ2-7|14|.|TRBV29-1|.
CSVVKAWSSYEQYF
TGCAGCGTTGTGAAGGCGTGGAGCTCCTACGAGCAGTACTTC
>TRBJ2-7|15|.|TRBV5-1|TRBD2
CASSLGSGEAYEQYF
TGCGCCAGCAGCTTGGGAAGCGGGGAAGCCTACGAGCAGTACTTC
>TRBJ2-6|21|.|TRBV4-2|TRBD1
CASSQYTKTGADLSGANVLTF
TGTGCCAGCAGCCAATATACCAAGACAGGGGCCGACCTCTCTGGGGCCAACGTCCTGACTTTC
>TRBJ2-1|12|.|TRBV14|.
CASSFRLHEQFF
TGTGCCAGCAGCTTCAGGCTACATGAGCAGTTCTTC
>TRBJ2-6|17|.|TRBV19|.
CASSIAGLLSGANVLTF
TGTGCCAGTAGTATAGCAGGGTTACTCTCTGGGGCCAACGTCCTGACTTTC
>TRBJ1-1|14|.|TRBV10-3|TRBD1
CAISPQGMNTEAFF
TGTGCCATCAGTCCACAGGGGATGAACACTGAAGCTTTCTTT
>TRBJ2-2|12|.|TRBV28|.
CASTTVAGELFF
TGTGCCAGCACTACCGTTGCCGGGGAGCTGTTTTTT
>TRBJ1-1|14|few|TRBV9|.
CASSLTGMNTEAFF
TGTGCCAGCAGCCTTACAGGGATGAACACTGAAGCTTTCTTT